The rows below give T cell receptor beta chains drawn from one sample of a study of blood T cell repertoires in COVID-19. Profiled with immunoSEQ multiplex PCR; TCRdb holds only in-frame clones, not every one. The table includes over 300,000 clones, 65% to 90% detected once. Sequencing input: peripheral blood. Receptors were obtained from a human donor in a cohort sampled during active COVID-19. Each CDR3 is given with its conserved first and last residue. Each record gives: D gene, V gene, clone size, J gene, CDR3 protein, CDR3 DNA. The D gene is left open where the match is weak. Size values are once, few and many counts, or a class for expanded clones, and some rows have none.

D gene: -
V gene: TRBV19
clone size: -
J gene: TRBJ1-5
CDR3 protein: CASSADRLGNQPQHF
CDR3 DNA: TGTGCCAGTAGTGCTGACAGACTGGGCAATCAGCCCCAGCATTTT

D gene: -
V gene: TRBV19
clone size: -
J gene: TRBJ1-1
CDR3 protein: CASGPRAGAEAFF
CDR3 DNA: TGTGCCAGTGGACCGCGCGCGGGGGCTGAAGCTTTCTTT

D gene: TRBD1
V gene: TRBV5-4
clone size: -
J gene: TRBJ2-1
CDR3 protein: CASSGQDRGNHNEQFF
CDR3 DNA: TGTGCCAGCAGCGGCCAGGACAGGGGAAATCACAATGAGCAGTTCTTC

D gene: -
V gene: TRBV25-1
clone size: once
J gene: TRBJ2-7
CDR3 protein: CASTPYAGTYEQYF
CDR3 DNA: TGTGCCAGCACCCCATACGCCGGGACCTACGAGCAGTACTTC

D gene: TRBD1
V gene: TRBV19
clone size: -
J gene: TRBJ2-1
CDR3 protein: CASSSVGGGIPNNEQFF
CDR3 DNA: TGTGCCAGTAGTAGTGTAGGGGGCGGTATTCCAAACAATGAGCAGTTCTTC

D gene: TRBD1
V gene: TRBV14
clone size: -
J gene: TRBJ1-4
CDR3 protein: CASSLGQGDEKLFF
CDR3 DNA: TGTGCCAGCAGCCTTGGACAGGGAGATGAAAAACTGTTTTTT

D gene: -
V gene: TRBV7-6
clone size: -
J gene: TRBJ2-7
CDR3 protein: CASSLVAGETYEQYF
CDR3 DNA: TGTGCCAGCAGCTTAGTTGCAGGGGAGACCTACGAGCAGTACTTC

D gene: -
V gene: TRBV27
clone size: -
J gene: TRBJ2-3
CDR3 protein: CASGLLADTQYF
CDR3 DNA: TGTGCCAGCGGCCTGCTAGCAGATACGCAGTATTTT

D gene: TRBD1
V gene: TRBV19
clone size: -
J gene: TRBJ1-5
CDR3 protein: CATTGQGNQPQHF
CDR3 DNA: TGTGCCACTACAGGACAGGGGAATCAGCCCCAGCATTTT

D gene: TRBD2
V gene: TRBV14
clone size: -
J gene: TRBJ2-1
CDR3 protein: CASSQLAGSNNEQFF
CDR3 DNA: TGTGCCAGCAGCCAACTAGCGGGGAGCAACAATGAGCAGTTCTTC

D gene: -
V gene: TRBV2
clone size: -
J gene: TRBJ2-4
CDR3 protein: CASTALLLAKNIQYF
CDR3 DNA: TGTGCCAGCACCGCACTACTCCTAGCCAAAAACATTCAGTACTTC

D gene: -
V gene: TRBV6-1
clone size: -
J gene: TRBJ1-2
CDR3 protein: CASSEISGADDGYTF
CDR3 DNA: TGTGCCAGCAGTGAAATATCAGGGGCGGACGATGGCTACACCTTC

D gene: -
V gene: TRBV6-5
clone size: -
J gene: TRBJ2-4
CDR3 protein: CASSYSIAGSQNIQYF
CDR3 DNA: TGTGCCAGCAGTTACTCGATAGCAGGGTCCCAAAACATTCAGTACTTC

D gene: -
V gene: TRBV27
clone size: once
J gene: TRBJ1-4
CDR3 protein: CASSLNQGREKLFF
CDR3 DNA: TGTGCCAGCAGTTTAAATCAGGGGAGAGAAAAACTGTTTTTT

D gene: TRBD1
V gene: TRBV6-5
clone size: -
J gene: TRBJ1-1
CDR3 protein: CASSLNPGQGAEAFF
CDR3 DNA: TGTGCCAGCAGTTTAAATCCGGGACAGGGCGCTGAAGCTTTCTTT

D gene: TRBD1
V gene: TRBV24-1
clone size: few
J gene: TRBJ2-7
CDR3 protein: CATSDLDRGGEQYF
CDR3 DNA: TGTGCCACCAGTGATTTGGACAGGGGCGGCGAGCAGTACTTC

D gene: -
V gene: TRBV6-1
clone size: -
J gene: TRBJ1-2
CDR3 protein: CASSEFLLNYGYTF
CDR3 DNA: TGTGCCAGCAGTGAATTTCTACTAAACTATGGCTACACCTTC

D gene: TRBD1
V gene: TRBV6-1
clone size: -
J gene: TRBJ1-1
CDR3 protein: CASSEGQGMITDTEAFF
CDR3 DNA: TGTGCCAGCAGTGAGGGACAGGGCATGATTACGGACACTGAAGCTTTCTTT

D gene: -
V gene: TRBV11-2
clone size: -
J gene: TRBJ2-3
CDR3 protein: CASSLALPDTQYF
CDR3 DNA: TGTGCCAGCAGCTTAGCCCTTCCTGATACGCAGTATTTT

D gene: -
V gene: TRBV6-1
clone size: -
J gene: TRBJ1-5
CDR3 protein: CASSELAANQPQHF
CDR3 DNA: TGTGCCAGCAGTGAATTGGCCGCTAATCAGCCCCAGCATTTT

D gene: -
V gene: TRBV2
clone size: -
J gene: TRBJ2-7
CDR3 protein: CASLLNLPRRGYEQYF
CDR3 DNA: TGTGCCAGCCTCTTAAACTTGCCGCGAAGAGGCTACGAGCAGTACTTC

D gene: -
V gene: TRBV4-2
clone size: -
J gene: TRBJ2-7
CDR3 protein: CASSQDSFYEQYF
CDR3 DNA: TGTGCCAGCAGCCAAGATAGCTTCTACGAGCAGTACTTC

D gene: -
V gene: TRBV14
clone size: -
J gene: TRBJ2-3
CDR3 protein: CASSPTFPGTQYF
CDR3 DNA: TGTGCCAGCAGCCCGACATTTCCCGGTACGCAGTATTTT

D gene: -
V gene: TRBV11-3
clone size: -
J gene: TRBJ1-3
CDR3 protein: CASSSAGYGNTIYF
CDR3 DNA: TGTGCCAGCAGCTCCGCGGGATATGGAAACACCATATATTTT

D gene: -
V gene: TRBV18
clone size: -
J gene: TRBJ2-3
CDR3 protein: CASSPGGTDTQYF
CDR3 DNA: TGTGCCAGCTCCCCGGGGGGCACAGATACGCAGTATTTT

D gene: -
V gene: TRBV5-1
clone size: -
J gene: TRBJ1-1
CDR3 protein: CASSLEGPEAFF
CDR3 DNA: TGCGCCAGCAGCTTGGAGGGGCCGGAAGCTTTCTTT

D gene: -
V gene: TRBV29-1
clone size: -
J gene: TRBJ1-3
CDR3 protein: CSARLVDTIYF
CDR3 DNA: TGCAGCGCCCGGTTAGTCGACACCATATATTTT

D gene: TRBD1
V gene: TRBV7-9
clone size: -
J gene: TRBJ1-2
CDR3 protein: CASSLDRGANYGYTF
CDR3 DNA: TGTGCCAGCAGCTTAGACAGGGGGGCTAACTATGGCTACACCTTC

D gene: -
V gene: TRBV27
clone size: -
J gene: TRBJ2-7
CDR3 protein: CASKEIPTYEQYF
CDR3 DNA: TGTGCCAGCAAAGAGATCCCCACCTACGAGCAGTACTTC

D gene: TRBD1
V gene: TRBV7-4
clone size: -
J gene: TRBJ1-1
CDR3 protein: CASSLEDRGGDTEAFF
CDR3 DNA: TGTGCCAGCAGCTTAGAGGACAGGGGAGGTGACACTGAAGCTTTCTTT

D gene: -
V gene: TRBV3-1/TRBV3-2
clone size: -
J gene: TRBJ2-6
CDR3 protein: CASSLGVSGANVLTF
CDR3 DNA: TGTGCCAGCAGCCTCGGGGTTTCGGGGGCCAACGTCCTGACTTTC

D gene: -
V gene: TRBV5-6
clone size: -
J gene: TRBJ1-4
CDR3 protein: CASSPRVAGQFNEKLFF
CDR3 DNA: TGTGCCAGCAGCCCGAGGGTCGCTGGACAGTTTAATGAAAAACTGTTTTTT

D gene: TRBD1
V gene: TRBV19
clone size: -
J gene: TRBJ1-2
CDR3 protein: CASSTAAGQKGGGYTF
CDR3 DNA: TGTGCCAGTAGTACCGCGGCGGGACAAAAAGGGGGCGGCTACACCTTC

D gene: TRBD1
V gene: TRBV10-2
clone size: -
J gene: TRBJ1-1
CDR3 protein: CASSGLAGQGAPGTEAFF
CDR3 DNA: TGCGCCAGCAGTGGATTAGCGGGACAGGGGGCGCCGGGCACTGAAGCTTTCTTT